This is a list of T cell receptor beta chains from one sample in a study of human T cells and chemical hapten exposure. TCRdb reanalysed the RACE reads using MiXCR and keeps one entry per CDR3 protein. The profile shows 65,000 to 95,000 distinct CDR3 sequences, about 8.6% of them singletons. Sequencing was performed on whole blood. The source of these receptors is a female donor in good health. Some clones in this sample may be carry-over from other donors' samples. The CDR3 runs from the conserved cysteine through the conserved F or W. Each record gives: clone size, D gene, V gene, J gene, CDR3 DNA, CDR3 protein. A D gene is named only where the DNA matches it firmly. Some rows have no size entry. The others give once, few or many, or a class for an expanded clone.

clone_size: NA; d_call: NA; v_call: TRBV6-2/TRBV6-3; j_call: TRBJ1-5; cdr3_nt: TGTGCCAGCAATGGGCCTAATAGCAATCAGCCCCAGCATTTT; cdr3_aa: CASNGPNSNQPQHF
clone_size: few; d_call: NA; v_call: TRBV4-2; j_call: TRBJ1-2; cdr3_nt: TGTGCCAGCAGCCAAGAGGGGACCGGGGGCGCCTATGGCTACACCTTC; cdr3_aa: CASSQEGTGGAYGYTF
clone_size: many; d_call: NA; v_call: TRBV6-5; j_call: TRBJ1-4; cdr3_nt: TGTGCCAGCAAACAAACAGGCGCTTCTAATGAAAAACTGTTTTTT; cdr3_aa: CASKQTGASNEKLFF
clone_size: few; d_call: TRBD1; v_call: TRBV7-2; j_call: TRBJ1-6; cdr3_nt: TGTGCCAGCAACGAACAGGGGGTCTCACCCCTCCACTTT; cdr3_aa: CASNEQGVSPLHF
clone_size: many; d_call: NA; v_call: TRBV13; j_call: TRBJ1-2; cdr3_nt: TGTGCCAGCAGCCCAATGGACCCGGAGGACTATGGCTACACCTTC; cdr3_aa: CASSPMDPEDYGYTF
clone_size: NA; d_call: TRBD2; v_call: TRBV7-9; j_call: TRBJ2-1; cdr3_nt: TGTGCCAGCAGCTTGGTTAGCGGGGGGGCCTGGCAGTTCTTC; cdr3_aa: CASSLVSGGAWQFF
clone_size: NA; d_call: NA; v_call: TRBV7-8; j_call: TRBJ1-1; cdr3_nt: TGTGCCAGCAGCAGACTCGCATATACTGAAGCTTTCTTT; cdr3_aa: CASSRLAYTEAFF
clone_size: NA; d_call: NA; v_call: TRBV28; j_call: TRBJ2-7; cdr3_nt: TGTGCCAGCACCCCCCCGGGCCGGCCCGAATCCTACGAGCAGTACTTC; cdr3_aa: CASTPPGRPESYEQYF
clone_size: NA; d_call: NA; v_call: TRBV25-1; j_call: TRBJ2-3; cdr3_nt: TGTGCCAGCCGCACCCCAGGGCGGACCACCACAGATACGCAGTATTTT; cdr3_aa: CASRTPGRTTTDTQYF
clone_size: many; d_call: NA; v_call: TRBV5-1; j_call: TRBJ1-2; cdr3_nt: TGCGCCAGCAGCTTGGGGTCGCCCGCTAACTATGGCTACACCTTC; cdr3_aa: CASSLGSPANYGYTF